The clone carrying this TCR beta chain was seen repeatedly, ten times or more. Its antigen remains unidentified. This sample is part of a study of regulatory T cells in long-lasting Graves disease. About the study: Those with persistent Graves' disease had received antithyroid drugs for over 5 years with positive TSH receptor antibodies. Study-wide results and limits: Accuracy was possibly reduced by small sample size. Between persistent patients, roughly 2,600 public clonotypes were shared, exceeding the roughly 1,000 shared between new patients.

CDR3 regions were amplified by Arm-PCR using iRepertoire HTBI primers to build TCR beta libraries. TCRdb redid the calling of the multiplex PCR reads with MiXCR, one entry per CDR3 protein. This table holds about 310,000 distinct CDR3 sequences, around a fifth found once. Specified time point: persistent/refractory GD, antithyroid drugs over 5 years with positive TRAb. Construction of the TCR library relied on RNA isolated from PBMCs. The CDR3 runs 16 residues. V dropped 6 bases and J dropped 1; count of bases not matched to a gene: 6. This receptor was obtained from a female donor with Graves disease. The V gene is TRBV12-3 or TRBV12-4, the J gene TRBJ1-1; 12 nucleotides agree with TRBD1. The material sequenced was peripheral blood mononuclear cells (PBMCs), taken when the disease was refractory, from a patient treated with antithyroid drugs. CDR3 in amino acids: CASRRGQGARNTEAFF. In DNA form, the CDR3 reads TGTGCCAGCAGACGGGGACAGGGGGCAAGGAACACTGAAGCTTTCTTT.